The 20 T cell receptor beta chains reported below all come from one sample, sequenced in a study of T cell repertoires in cytomegalovirus infection. A single record per CDR3 protein comes from TCRdb applying MiXCR to the reads. The table lists 450,000 to 600,000 distinct CDR3 sequences, approximately 46% of them singletons. These receptors have no known antigen. Sequenced material: cultured PBMCs, taken from culture after CMV antigen stimulation. These receptors were taken from a human donor in good health (CMV status not recorded). Some clones in this sample may be carry-over from other donors' samples.

This chain joins TRBV6-5 and TRBJ2-1; D may match TRBD1 or TRBD2 (5 bases each). Trimming shortened V by 2 bases and J by 10 bases, and 12 bases separated the two germline ends. This CDR3 is built from 13 residues. Germline-derived CDR1 and CDR2 are MNHEY and SVGAGI. In DNA, the CDR3 is TGTGCCAGCAGTTACGGGACCTCGGGGGAGCAGTTCTTC. Amino acids: CASSYGTSGEQFF.

This chain connects TRBV7-2 to TRBJ2-1; D could derive from TRBD1 or TRBD2 (5 bases each). The CDR3 extends over 14 amino acids. V was shortened by 8 bases and J by 3 bases, with 14 bases between the two germline ends. Per the germline V gene, CDR1 is SGHTA and CDR2 is FQGNSA. As DNA, the CDR3 is TGTGCCAGCTCTTCCGGGACGTACTACAATGAGCAGTTCTTC. It is translated as CASSSGTYYNEQFF.

This chain links TRBV12-3 or TRBV12-4 with TRBJ2-2; D not certain. The CDR3 extends over 14 amino acids. V dropped 3 bases and J dropped 0 bases, with 5 bases sitting between them. The CDR3 is CASSFKPNTGELFF. In DNA, the CDR3 is TGTGCCAGCAGTTTTAAACCGAACACCGGGGAGCTGTTTTTT.

The DNA of the CDR3 is TGTGCCAGCAGCCTTCAGCCCGAGGACGAGCAGTACTTC. Residues: CASSLQPEDEQYF. The J gene is TRBJ2-7, the V gene TRBV7-2, with D uncertain. The CDR3 spans 13 residues. V was cut by 5 bases and J by 5 bases, with 13 bases left in between. CDR1 is SGHTA, CDR2 FQGNSA, per germline. The variable domain in full, completed from reference TRBV7-2 and TRBJ2-7, reads GAGVSQSPSNKVTEKGKDVELRCDPISGHTALYWYRQSLGQGLEFLIYFQGNSAPDKSGLPSDRFSAERTGGSVSTLTIQRTQQEDSAVYLCASSLQPEDEQYFGPGTRLTVT.

This clonotype occurred many times. V gene TRBV7-2 combines with J gene TRBJ2-1; TRBD2 aligns across 8 bases. Germline CDR1 is SGHTA and CDR2 is FQGNSA. V lost 9 bases and J lost 4; bases outside the gene matches: 8. The CDR3 is 14 amino acids. The CDR3 sequence: CASTLASGYNEQFF. The DNA for the CDR3 is TGTGCCAGTACCCTTGCTAGCGGGTACAATGAGCAGTTCTTC. The variable domain in full, with the rest retrieved from reference TRBV7-2 and TRBJ2-1, is GAGVSQSPSNKVTEKGKDVELRCDPISGHTALYWYRQSLGQGLEFLIYFQGNSAPDKSGLPSDRFSAERTGGSVSTLTIQRTQQEDSAVYLCASTLASGYNEQFFGPGTRLTVL.

The chain's CDR3 is CSVEGRAPGYEQYF. Written as DNA, the CDR3 is TGCAGCGTTGAAGGCAGGGCCCCTGGTTATGAGCAGTACTTC. The chain uses TRBV29-1 and TRBJ2-7; D might be TRBD1 (5 bases). Trimming stripped 1 base from V and 7 bases from J, with 17 bases between. The CDR3 covers 14 residues. Germline V gene sequence: CDR1 SQVTM, CDR2 ANQGSEA.

The CDR3 reads CASSQSGGVQETQYF. CDR3 nucleotide sequence: TGTGCCAGCTCTCAAAGCGGGGGGGTCCAAGAGACCCAGTACTTC. This sequence joins TRBV7-4 and TRBJ2-5, with TRBD2 matching 10 bases. Losses at the gene ends were 8 bases for V and 1 base for J; bases not matched to a gene: 7. CDR1 SGHVT and CDR2 SQSDAQ come from the germline V gene. This CDR3 is built from 15 residues.

This clonotype was seen more than once but under ten times. The chain has TRBV28 and TRBJ1-6, with 9 positions matching TRBD1. The V gene's germline CDR1 is MDHEN and CDR2 SYDVKM. With V trimmed by 4 bases and J by 6 bases, 10 bases remained unmatched. The CDR3 is 17 amino acids. CDR3 DNA: TGTGCCAGCAGTTCGACGTGGCGGGACAGGGCTAATTCACCCCTCCACTTT. Translated: CASSSTWRDRANSPLHF. The full variable domain, completed using reference TRBV28 and TRBJ1-6, is DVKVTQSSRYLVKRTGEKVFLECVQDMDHENMFWYRQDPGLGLRLIYFSYDVKMKEKGDIPEGYSVSREKKERFSLILESASTNQTSMYLCASSSTWRDRANSPLHFGNGTRLTVT.

This clonotype was recorded many times. V and J are TRBV7-6 and TRBJ2-5; 11 bases align to TRBD2. V was clipped by 5 bases and J by 1 base; unmatched bases: 6. CDR1 is SGHVS and CDR2 is FNYEAQ in the germline V gene. The CDR3 is 16 residues long. In DNA, the CDR3 is TGTGCCAGCAGCCCTCGTCTAGCGGGGGGCCAAGAGACCCAGTACTTC. Amino acid sequence: CASSPRLAGGQETQYF.

This chain joins TRBV20-1 and TRBJ2-5; D may match TRBD1 or TRBD2 (5 bases each). Deletions cut 6 bases from V and 7 bases from J, with 15 bases between. The V gene's germline CDR1 is DFQATT and CDR2 SNEGSKA (reference sequence). There are 12 residues in the CDR3. In DNA, the CDR3 is TGCAGTGCCCAGGCGGGCCAGGGGACCCAGTACTTC. Protein product: CSAQAGQGTQYF.

The table lists this clonotype with a few counts. The gene calls are TRBV7-6 and TRBJ2-7; TRBD2 is a possible D gene (5 bases). V lost 5 bases, J lost 7 bases, and 12 bases lay in between. The CDR3 has 12 residues. Germline V gene lookup returns CDR1 SGHVS and CDR2 FNYEAQ. CDR3 nucleotide sequence: TGTGCCAGCAGCCGTCGGGGTGGGGAGCAGTACTTC. Protein: CASSRRGGEQYF.

The genes are TRBV11-2 and TRBJ2-3; D is perhaps TRBD1 (6 bases). Germline V gene lookup returns CDR1 SGHAT and CDR2 FQNNGV. Trimming took off 4 bases at V and 5 bases at J, with 16 bases between the two ends. This CDR3 has 15 amino acids. CDR3 sequence: CASSSPDRYQDTQYF. The DNA of the CDR3 is TGTGCCAGCAGCTCCCCGGACAGATACCAAGATACGCAGTATTTT.

Comment on this clonotype: Germline is not matched at one junction end, which may reflect a read error. The chain recombines TRBV7-2 with TRBJ1-2, with D maybe TRBD1 (5 bases). The length of the CDR3 is 12 residues. Per germline, CDR1 SGHTA and CDR2 FQGNSA. CDR3 in amino acids: CASSTQGLLNSF. DNA for the CDR3: TGTGCCAGCAGCACCCAGGGACTCCTCAACTCCTTC.

The J gene is TRBJ1-2, the V gene TRBV12-3 or TRBV12-4; 9 nucleotides match TRBD1. J lost 2 bases, V lost 6 bases, and 4 bases had no gene match. This CDR3 has 14 amino acids. The CDR3 loop is CASRRTGDNYGYTF. The CDR3 region has the DNA TGTGCCAGCAGGCGGACAGGGGACAACTATGGCTACACCTTC.

V gene TRBV19 combines with J gene TRBJ2-1; TRBD1 is a possible D gene (6 bases). Germline-derived CDR1 and CDR2 are LNHDA and SQIVND (reference sequence). V lost 4 bases to trimming and J lost 7 bases, with 17 bases between them. This CDR3 is 15 amino acids long. The CDR3 bases are TGTGCCAGTAGTACACGGGCCCAGGGGTGGAATGAGCAGTTCTTC. It specifies CASSTRAQGWNEQFF. The complete variable domain, with remaining parts taken from reference TRBV19 and TRBJ2-1, reads DGGITQSPKYLFRKEGQNVTLSCEQNLNHDAMYWYRQDPGQGLRLIYYSQIVNDFQKGDIAEGYSVSREKKESFPLTVTSAQKNPTAFYLCASSTRAQGWNEQFFGPGTRLTVL.

In nucleotides, the CDR3 is TGCAGTGCTAAACCCCAGGGGACCAATGAGCAGTTCTTC. It translates to CSAKPQGTNEQFF. The chain links TRBV20-1 to TRBJ2-1; TRBD1 might be the D (6 bases). The CDR3 totals 13 residues. V gave up 4 bases and J gave up 6 bases, with 13 bases separating them. CDR1 DFQATT and CDR2 SNEGSKA come from the germline V gene (reference sequence).

This clonotype was detected only a few times. The rearrangement uses TRBV6-1 and TRBJ1-5; tentative D call: TRBD1 (5 bases). Between the trimmed V and J ends, which lost 11 bases and 4 bases, there was a span of 18 bases. The CDR3 totals 14 residues. Germline CDR1 reads MNHNS; CDR2 reads SASEGT. The DNA of the CDR3 is TGTGCCTGCGACCCGGGACTCTCGAATCAGCCCCAGCATTTT. As protein: CACDPGLSNQPQHF.

This clonotype has only a few counts. This chain joins TRBV7-9 and TRBJ2-2, with TRBD1 identical over 10 bases. The CDR3 covers 11 residues. V trimming: 5 bases; J trimming: 13 bases; junction bases outside the gene matches: 1. Germline assignment: CDR1 SEHNR and CDR2 FQNEAQ (reference sequence). The CDR3, as DNA: TGTGCCAGCAGCCGGGACAGGGGGCTGTTTTTT. This codes for CASSRDRGLFF.

J is TRBJ1-1 and V is TRBV19, with no clear D. This CDR3 spans 11 amino acids. Germline values: CDR1 LNHDA, CDR2 SQIVND (reference sequence). Trimming removed 9 bases from V and 5 bases from J, with 10 bases in between. CDR3 protein: CASSGSTEAFF. CDR3 bases: TGTGCCAGCTCTGGGAGTACTGAAGCTTTCTTT.

The chain links TRBV7-2 to TRBJ2-5; perhaps TRBD2 as D (5 bases). Trimming removed 3 bases at V and 7 bases at J, with 12 bases between. Per germline, CDR1 SGHTA and CDR2 FQGNSA. There are 13 residues in the CDR3. The CDR3, as DNA: TGTGCCAGCAGCTTCAGATTACGGGGGACCCAGTACTTC. This translates into CASSFRLRGTQYF.